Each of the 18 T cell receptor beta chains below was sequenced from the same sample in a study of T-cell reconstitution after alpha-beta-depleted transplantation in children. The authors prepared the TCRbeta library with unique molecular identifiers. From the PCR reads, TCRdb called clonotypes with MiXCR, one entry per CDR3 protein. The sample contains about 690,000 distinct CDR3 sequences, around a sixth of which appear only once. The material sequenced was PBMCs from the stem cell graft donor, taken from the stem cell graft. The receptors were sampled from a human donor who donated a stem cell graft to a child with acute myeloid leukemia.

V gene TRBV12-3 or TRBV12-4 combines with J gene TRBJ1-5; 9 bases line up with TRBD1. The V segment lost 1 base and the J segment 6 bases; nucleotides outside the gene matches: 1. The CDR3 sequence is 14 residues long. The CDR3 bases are TGTGCCAGCAGTTTAGGGACAGGGGCTCAGCCCCAGCATTTT. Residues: CASSLGTGAQPQHF.

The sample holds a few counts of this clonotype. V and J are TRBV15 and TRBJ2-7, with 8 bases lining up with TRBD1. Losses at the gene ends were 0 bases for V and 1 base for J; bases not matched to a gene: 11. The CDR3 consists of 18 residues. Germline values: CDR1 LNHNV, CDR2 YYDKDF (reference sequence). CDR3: CATSRETTGTGTSYEQYF. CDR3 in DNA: TGTGCCACCAGCAGAGAAACAACCGGGACAGGTACTTCCTACGAGCAGTACTTC.

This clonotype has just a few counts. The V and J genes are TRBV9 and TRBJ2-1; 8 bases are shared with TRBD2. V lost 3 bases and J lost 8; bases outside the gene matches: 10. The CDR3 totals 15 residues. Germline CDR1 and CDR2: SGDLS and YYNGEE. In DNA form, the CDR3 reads TGTGCCAGCAGCGATCGCGGGGGGACAATTCATGAGCAGTTCTTC. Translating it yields CASSDRGGTIHEQFF.

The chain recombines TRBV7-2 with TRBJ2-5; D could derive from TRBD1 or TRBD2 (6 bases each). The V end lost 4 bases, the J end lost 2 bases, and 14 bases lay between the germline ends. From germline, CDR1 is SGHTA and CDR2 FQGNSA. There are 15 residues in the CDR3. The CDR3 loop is CASSWGALFQETQYF. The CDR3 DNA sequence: TGTGCCAGCAGCTGGGGGGCTCTTTTTCAAGAGACCCAGTACTTC.

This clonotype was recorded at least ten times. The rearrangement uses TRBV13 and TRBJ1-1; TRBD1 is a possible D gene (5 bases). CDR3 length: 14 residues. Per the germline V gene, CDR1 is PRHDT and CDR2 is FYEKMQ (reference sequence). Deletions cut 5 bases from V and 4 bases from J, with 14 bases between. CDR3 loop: CASSDGEGPTEAFF. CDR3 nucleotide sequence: TGTGCCAGCAGCGATGGAGAGGGGCCCACTGAAGCTTTCTTT. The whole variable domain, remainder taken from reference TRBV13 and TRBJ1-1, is AAGVIQSPRHLIKEKRETATLKCYPIPRHDTVYWYQQGPGQDPQFLISFYEKMQSDKGSIPDRFSAQQFSDYHSELNMSSLELGDSALYFCASSDGEGPTEAFFGQGTRLTVV.

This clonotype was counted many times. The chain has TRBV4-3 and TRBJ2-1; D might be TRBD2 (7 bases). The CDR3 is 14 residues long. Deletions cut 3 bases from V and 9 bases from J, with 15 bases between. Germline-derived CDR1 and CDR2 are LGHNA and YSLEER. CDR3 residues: CASSQGGRGIEQFF. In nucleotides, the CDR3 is TGCGCCAGCAGCCAGGGGGGGCGGGGGATTGAGCAGTTCTTC.

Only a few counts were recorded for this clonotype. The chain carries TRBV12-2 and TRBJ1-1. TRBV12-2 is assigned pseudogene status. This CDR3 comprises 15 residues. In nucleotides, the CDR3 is TGTGCAAGGACCGGAACGGGGAGGTGTTTTTCTGAAGCTTTCTTT. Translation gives CARTGTGRCFSEAFF.

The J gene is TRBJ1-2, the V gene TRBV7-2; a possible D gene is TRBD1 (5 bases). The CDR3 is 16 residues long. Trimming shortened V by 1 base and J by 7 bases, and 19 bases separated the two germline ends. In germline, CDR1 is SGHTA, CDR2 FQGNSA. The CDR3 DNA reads TGTGCCAGCAGCTTAGAGGGGTCGGCTCCGACCCGTGGCTACACCTTC. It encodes CASSLEGSAPTRGYTF. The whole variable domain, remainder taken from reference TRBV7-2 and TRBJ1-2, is GAGVSQSPSNKVTEKGKDVELRCDPISGHTALYWYRQSLGQGLEFLIYFQGNSAPDKSGLPSDRFSAERTGGSVSTLTIQRTQQEDSAVYLCASSLEGSAPTRGYTFGSGTRLTVV.

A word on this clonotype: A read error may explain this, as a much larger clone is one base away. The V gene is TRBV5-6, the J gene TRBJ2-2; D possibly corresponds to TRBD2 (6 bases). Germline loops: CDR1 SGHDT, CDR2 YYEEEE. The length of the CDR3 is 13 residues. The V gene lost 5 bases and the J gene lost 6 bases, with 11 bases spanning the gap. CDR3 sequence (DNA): TGTGCCAGCAGTTGGACTACCGCCGGGGAGCTGTTTTTT. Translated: CASSWTTAGELFF. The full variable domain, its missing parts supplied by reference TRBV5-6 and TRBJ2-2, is DAGVTQSPTHLIKTRGQQVTLRCSPKSGHDTVSWYQQALGQGPQFIFQYYEEEERQRGNFPDRFSGHQFPNYSSELNVNALLLGDSALYLCASSWTTAGELFFGEGSRLTVL.

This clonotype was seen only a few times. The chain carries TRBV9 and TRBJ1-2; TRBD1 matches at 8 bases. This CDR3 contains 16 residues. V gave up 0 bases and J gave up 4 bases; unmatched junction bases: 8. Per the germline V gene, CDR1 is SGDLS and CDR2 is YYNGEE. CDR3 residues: CASSVEGTGLSYGYTF. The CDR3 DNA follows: TGTGCCAGCAGCGTAGAGGGGACAGGCCTCTCCTATGGCTACACCTTC.

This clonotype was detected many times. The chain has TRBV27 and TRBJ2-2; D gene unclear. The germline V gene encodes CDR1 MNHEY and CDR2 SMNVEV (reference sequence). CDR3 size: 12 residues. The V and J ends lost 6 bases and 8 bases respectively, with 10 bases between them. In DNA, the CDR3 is TGTGCCAGCAGCCCTCCATCGGGGGAGCTGTTTTTT. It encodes CASSPPSGELFF.

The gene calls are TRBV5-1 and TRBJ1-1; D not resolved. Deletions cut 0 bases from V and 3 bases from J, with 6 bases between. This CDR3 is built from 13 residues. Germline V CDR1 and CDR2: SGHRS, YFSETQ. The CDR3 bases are TGCGCCAGCAGCTTGGATGGGTACACTGAAGCTTTCTTT. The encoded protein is CASSLDGYTEAFF.

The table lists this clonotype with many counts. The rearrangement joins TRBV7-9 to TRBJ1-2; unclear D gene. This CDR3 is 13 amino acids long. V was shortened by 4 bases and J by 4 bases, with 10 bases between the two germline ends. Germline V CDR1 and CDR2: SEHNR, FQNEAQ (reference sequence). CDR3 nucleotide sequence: TGTGCCAGCAGCTCAGTCAGCCTCTATGGCTACACCTTC. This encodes CASSSVSLYGYTF.

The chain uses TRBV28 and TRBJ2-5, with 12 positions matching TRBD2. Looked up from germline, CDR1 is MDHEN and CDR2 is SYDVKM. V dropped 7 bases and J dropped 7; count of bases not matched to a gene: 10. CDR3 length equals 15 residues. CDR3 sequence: CASNRPSGGAVTQYF. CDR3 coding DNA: TGTGCCAGCAACCGCCCTAGCGGGGGGGCCGTGACCCAGTACTTC.

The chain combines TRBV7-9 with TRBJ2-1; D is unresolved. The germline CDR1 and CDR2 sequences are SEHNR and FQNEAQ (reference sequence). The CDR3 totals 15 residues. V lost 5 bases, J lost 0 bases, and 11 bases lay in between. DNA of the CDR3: TGTGCCAGCAGCGCCCCCCGGAGCTCCTACAATGAGCAGTTCTTC. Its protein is CASSAPRSSYNEQFF.

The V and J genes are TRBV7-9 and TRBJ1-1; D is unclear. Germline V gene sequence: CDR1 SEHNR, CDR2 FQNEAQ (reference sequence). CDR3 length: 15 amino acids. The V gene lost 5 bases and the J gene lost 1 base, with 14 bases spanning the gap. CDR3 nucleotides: TGTGCCAGCAGCCCGCAGTTGAACGGGAACACTGAAGCTTTCTTT. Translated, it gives CASSPQLNGNTEAFF.

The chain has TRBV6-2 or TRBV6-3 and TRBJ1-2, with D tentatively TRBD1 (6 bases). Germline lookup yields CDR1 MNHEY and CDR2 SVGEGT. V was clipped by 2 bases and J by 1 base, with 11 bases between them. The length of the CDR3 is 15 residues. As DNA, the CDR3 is TGTGCCAGCAGTTACCGGGCGGACAGTAACTATGGCTACACCTTC. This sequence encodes CASSYRADSNYGYTF.

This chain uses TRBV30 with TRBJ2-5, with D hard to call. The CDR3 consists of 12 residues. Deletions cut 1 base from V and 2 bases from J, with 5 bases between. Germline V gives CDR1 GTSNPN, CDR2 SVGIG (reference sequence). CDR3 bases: TGTGCCTGGAGTGGGATTCAAGAGACCCAGTACTTC. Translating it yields CAWSGIQETQYF.